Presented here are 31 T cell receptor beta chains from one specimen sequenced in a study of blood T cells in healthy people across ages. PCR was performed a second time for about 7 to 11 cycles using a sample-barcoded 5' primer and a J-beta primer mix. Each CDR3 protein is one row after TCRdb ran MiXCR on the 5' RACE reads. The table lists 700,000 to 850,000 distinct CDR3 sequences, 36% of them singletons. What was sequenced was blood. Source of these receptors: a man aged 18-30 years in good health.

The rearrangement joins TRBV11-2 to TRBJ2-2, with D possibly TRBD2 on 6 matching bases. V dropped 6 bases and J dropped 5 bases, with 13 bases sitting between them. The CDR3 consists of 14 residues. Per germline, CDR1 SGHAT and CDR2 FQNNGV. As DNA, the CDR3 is TGTGCCAGCAGTTTATCCGCGGGGACCGGGGAGCTGTTTTTT. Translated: CASSLSAGTGELFF.

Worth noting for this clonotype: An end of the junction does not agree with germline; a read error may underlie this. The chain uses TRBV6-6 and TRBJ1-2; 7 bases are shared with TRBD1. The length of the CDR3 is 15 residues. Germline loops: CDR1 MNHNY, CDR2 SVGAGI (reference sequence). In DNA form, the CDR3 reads TGTGCCGGCAGTACCTACGACAGGGCGGGCTATGGCTACACCTTC. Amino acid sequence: CAGSTYDRAGYGYTF.

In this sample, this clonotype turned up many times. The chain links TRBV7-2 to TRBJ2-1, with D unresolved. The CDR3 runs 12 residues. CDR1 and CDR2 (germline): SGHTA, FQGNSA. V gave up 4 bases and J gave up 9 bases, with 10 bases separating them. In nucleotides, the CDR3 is TGTGCCAGCAGCTCAAGGGTTACTGAGCAGTTCTTC. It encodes CASSSRVTEQFF.

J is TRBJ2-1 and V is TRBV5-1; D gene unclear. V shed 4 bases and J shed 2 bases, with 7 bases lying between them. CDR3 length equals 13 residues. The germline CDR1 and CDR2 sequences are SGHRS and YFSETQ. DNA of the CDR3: TGCGCCAGCAGCAGGGCGGCCTACAATGAGCAGTTCTTC. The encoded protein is CASSRAAYNEQFF.

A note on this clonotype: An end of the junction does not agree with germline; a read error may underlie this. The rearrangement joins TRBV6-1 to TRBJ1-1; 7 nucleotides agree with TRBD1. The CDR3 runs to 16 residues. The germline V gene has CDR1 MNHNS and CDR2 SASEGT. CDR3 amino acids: CASGEIPGQLNTEAFF. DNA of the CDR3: TGTGCCAGCGGTGAGATCCCGGGACAGCTGAACACTGAAGCTTTCTTT.

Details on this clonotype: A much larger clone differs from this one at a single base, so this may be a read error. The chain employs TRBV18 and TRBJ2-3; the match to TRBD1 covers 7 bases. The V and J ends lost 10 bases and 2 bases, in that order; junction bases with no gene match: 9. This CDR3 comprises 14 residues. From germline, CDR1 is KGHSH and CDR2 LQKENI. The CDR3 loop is CANSGQPSTDTQYF. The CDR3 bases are TGTGCCAACTCGGGACAGCCCTCCACAGATACGCAGTATTTT.

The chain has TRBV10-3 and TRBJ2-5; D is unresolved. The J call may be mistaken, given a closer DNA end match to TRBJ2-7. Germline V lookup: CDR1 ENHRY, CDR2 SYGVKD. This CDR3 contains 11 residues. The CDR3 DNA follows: TGTGCCATCAGTGAGACCTACGAGCAGTACTTC. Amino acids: CAISETYEQYF.

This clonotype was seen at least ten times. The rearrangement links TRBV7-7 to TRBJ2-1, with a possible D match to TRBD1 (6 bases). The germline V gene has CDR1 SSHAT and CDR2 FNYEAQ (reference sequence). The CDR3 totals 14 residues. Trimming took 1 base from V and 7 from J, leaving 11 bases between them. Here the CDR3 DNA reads TGTGCCAGCAGCTTAGACCATACAGGGAATGAGCAGTTCTTC. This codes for CASSLDHTGNEQFF.

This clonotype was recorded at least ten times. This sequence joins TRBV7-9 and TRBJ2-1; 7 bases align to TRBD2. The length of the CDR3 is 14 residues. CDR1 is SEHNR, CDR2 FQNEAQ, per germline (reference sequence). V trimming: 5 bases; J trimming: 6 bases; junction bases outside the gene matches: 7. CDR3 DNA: TGTGCCAGCAGCGGTAGCGGGTCGGGCAATGAGCAGTTCTTC. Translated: CASSGSGSGNEQFF.

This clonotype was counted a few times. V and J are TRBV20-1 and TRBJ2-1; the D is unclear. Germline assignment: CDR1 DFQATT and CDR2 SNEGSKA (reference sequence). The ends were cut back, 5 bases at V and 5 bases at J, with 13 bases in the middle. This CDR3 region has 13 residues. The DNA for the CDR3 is TGCAGTGCTCCCCCTCGGGTCGACAATGAGCAGTTCTTC. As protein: CSAPPRVDNEQFF.

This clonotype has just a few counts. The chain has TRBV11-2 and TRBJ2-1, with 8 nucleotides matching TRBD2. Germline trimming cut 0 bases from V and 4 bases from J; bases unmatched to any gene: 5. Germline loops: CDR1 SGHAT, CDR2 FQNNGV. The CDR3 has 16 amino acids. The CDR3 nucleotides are TGTGCCAGCAGCTTAGAAGGCGGGGGGACGTACAATGAGCAGTTCTTC. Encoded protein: CASSLEGGGTYNEQFF.

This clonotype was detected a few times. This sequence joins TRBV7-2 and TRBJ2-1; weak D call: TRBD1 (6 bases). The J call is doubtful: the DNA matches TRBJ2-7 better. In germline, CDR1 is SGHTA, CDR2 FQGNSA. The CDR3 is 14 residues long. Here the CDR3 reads CASSLGQGNNEQYF. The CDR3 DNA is TGTGCCAGCAGCTTAGGGCAGGGGAACAATGAGCAGTACTTC.

The CDR3 sequence is CASSLGLRRDRDEQYF. The CDR3 coding sequence is TGTGCCAGCAGCTTAGGACTCCGGAGGGATCGAGACGAGCAGTACTTC. V gene TRBV7-2 combines with J gene TRBJ2-7, with D maybe TRBD2 (6 bases). Germline CDR1 reads SGHTA; CDR2 reads FQGNSA. Trimming removed 1 base at V and 5 bases at J, with 18 bases between. The CDR3 loop spans 16 amino acids.

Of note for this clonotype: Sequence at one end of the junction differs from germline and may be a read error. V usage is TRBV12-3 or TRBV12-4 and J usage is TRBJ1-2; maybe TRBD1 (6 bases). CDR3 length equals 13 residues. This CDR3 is CASSLGGRNGYTF. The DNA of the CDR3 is TGTGCCAGCAGCTTAGGGGGTAGGAATGGCTACACCTTC.

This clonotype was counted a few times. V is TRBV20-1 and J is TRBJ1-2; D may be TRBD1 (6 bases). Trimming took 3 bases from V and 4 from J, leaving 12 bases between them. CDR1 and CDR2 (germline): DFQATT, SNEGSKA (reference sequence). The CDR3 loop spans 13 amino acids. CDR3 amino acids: CSASQGIGYGYTF. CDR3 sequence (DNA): TGCAGTGCTAGTCAGGGGATAGGCTATGGCTACACCTTC.

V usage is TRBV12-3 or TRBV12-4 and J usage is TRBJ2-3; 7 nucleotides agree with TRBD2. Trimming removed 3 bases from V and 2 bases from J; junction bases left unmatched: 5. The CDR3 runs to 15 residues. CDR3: CASSLGGDHTDTQYF. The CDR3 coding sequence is TGTGCCAGCAGTTTGGGAGGGGACCACACAGATACGCAGTATTTT.

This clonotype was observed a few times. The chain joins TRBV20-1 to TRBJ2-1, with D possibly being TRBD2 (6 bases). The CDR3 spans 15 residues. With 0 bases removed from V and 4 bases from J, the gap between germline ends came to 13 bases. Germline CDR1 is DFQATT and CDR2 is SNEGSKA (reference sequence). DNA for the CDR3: TGCAGTGCTAGAGACGCGGGGATGGAATACAATGAGCAGTTCTTC. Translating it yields CSARDAGMEYNEQFF.

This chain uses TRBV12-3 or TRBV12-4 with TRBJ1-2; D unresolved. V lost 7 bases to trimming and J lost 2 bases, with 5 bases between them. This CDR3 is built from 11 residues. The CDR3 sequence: CASTGNYGYTF. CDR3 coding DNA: TGTGCCAGCACAGGCAACTATGGCTACACCTTC.

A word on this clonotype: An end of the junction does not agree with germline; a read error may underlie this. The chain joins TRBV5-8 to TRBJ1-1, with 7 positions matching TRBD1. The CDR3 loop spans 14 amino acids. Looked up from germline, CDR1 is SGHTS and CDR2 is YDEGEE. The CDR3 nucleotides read TGTACCAGCAGCTTGACAGGGATGAACACTGAAGCTTTCTTT. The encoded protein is CTSSLTGMNTEAFF.

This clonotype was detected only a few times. The CDR3 nucleotides are TGTGCCAGCAGCTTGGGGGCGACACTTACCACCTACAATGAGCAGTTCTTC. Encoded protein: CASSLGATLTTYNEQFF. This sequence joins TRBV5-5 and TRBJ2-1; D unclear. Germline V CDR1 and CDR2: SGHKS, YYEKEE (reference sequence). Trimming left V 0 bases short and J 2 bases short, with 15 bases between. This CDR3 is built from 17 residues. Filled out from reference TRBV5-5 and TRBJ2-1, the complete variable domain reads DAGVTQSPTHLIKTRGQQVTLRCSPISGHKSVSWYQQVLGQGPQFIFQYYEKEERGRGNFPDRFSARQFPNYSSELNVNALLLGDSALYLCASSLGATLTTYNEQFFGPGTRLTVL.

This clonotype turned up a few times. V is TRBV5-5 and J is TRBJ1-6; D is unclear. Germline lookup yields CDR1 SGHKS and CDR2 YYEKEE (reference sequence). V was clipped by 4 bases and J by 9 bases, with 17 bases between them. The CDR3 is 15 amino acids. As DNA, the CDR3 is TGTGCCAGCAGCCCCGGTATTCCATTACGTTCACCCCTCCACTTT. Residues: CASSPGIPLRSPLHF.

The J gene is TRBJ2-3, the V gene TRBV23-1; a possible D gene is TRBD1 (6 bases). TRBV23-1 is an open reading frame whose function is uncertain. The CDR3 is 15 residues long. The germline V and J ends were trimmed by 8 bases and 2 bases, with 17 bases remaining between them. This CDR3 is CASDPDRSITDTQYF. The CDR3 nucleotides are TGCGCCAGCGACCCGGACAGAAGCATCACAGATACGCAGTATTTT.

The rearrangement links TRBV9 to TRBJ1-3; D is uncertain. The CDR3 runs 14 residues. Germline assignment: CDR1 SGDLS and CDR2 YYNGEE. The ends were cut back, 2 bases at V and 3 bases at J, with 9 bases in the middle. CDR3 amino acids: CASSVPGGGNTIYF. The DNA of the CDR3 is TGTGCCAGCAGCGTTCCGGGTGGTGGAAACACCATATATTTT.

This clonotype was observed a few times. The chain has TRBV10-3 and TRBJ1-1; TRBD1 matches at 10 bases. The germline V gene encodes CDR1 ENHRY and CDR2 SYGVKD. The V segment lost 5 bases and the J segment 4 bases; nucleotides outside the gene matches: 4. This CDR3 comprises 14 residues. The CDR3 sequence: CAISIRTGGTEAFF. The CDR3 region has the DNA TGTGCCATCAGTATAAGGACAGGGGGCACTGAAGCTTTCTTT.

CDR3 nucleotides: TGCGCCAGCAGCCAAGATGCGAGGACAGCCTATGGCTACACCTTC. Residues: CASSQDARTAYGYTF. The chain combines TRBV4-3 with TRBJ1-2, with a possible D match to TRBD1 (6 bases). Trimming stripped 0 bases from V and 4 bases from J, with 12 bases between. This CDR3 has 15 residues. Germline V gene lookup returns CDR1 LGHNA and CDR2 YSLEER.

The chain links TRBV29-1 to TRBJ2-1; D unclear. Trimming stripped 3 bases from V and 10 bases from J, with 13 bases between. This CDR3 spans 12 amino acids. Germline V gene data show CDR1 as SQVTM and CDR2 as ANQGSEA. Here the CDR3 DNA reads TGCAGCGTTGAGGCGGTGATAGGGGAGCAGTTCTTC. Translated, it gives CSVEAVIGEQFF.

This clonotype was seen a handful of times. CDR3 sequence reads: CASSFGDLGHYEQYF. For the CDR3, the DNA is TGTGCCAGCAGCTTCGGGGACCTAGGACACTACGAGCAGTACTTC. The chain combines TRBV5-5 with TRBJ2-7; D assignment may be TRBD1 or TRBD2 (5 bases each). This CDR3 has 15 amino acids. Between the trimmed V and J ends, which lost 2 bases and 3 bases, there was a span of 15 bases. Per the germline V gene, CDR1 is SGHKS and CDR2 is YYEKEE (reference sequence). Full variable domain (remainder filled in from reference TRBV5-5 and TRBJ2-7): DAGVTQSPTHLIKTRGQQVTLRCSPISGHKSVSWYQQVLGQGPQFIFQYYEKEERGRGNFPDRFSARQFPNYSSELNVNALLLGDSALYLCASSFGDLGHYEQYFGPGTRLTVT.

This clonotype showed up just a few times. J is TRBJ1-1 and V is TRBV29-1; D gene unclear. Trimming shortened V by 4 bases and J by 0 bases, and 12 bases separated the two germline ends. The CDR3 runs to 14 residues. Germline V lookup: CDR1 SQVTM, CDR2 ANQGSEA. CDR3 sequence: CSVGQRMVNTEAFF. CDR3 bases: TGCAGCGTTGGTCAGCGAATGGTGAACACTGAAGCTTTCTTT.

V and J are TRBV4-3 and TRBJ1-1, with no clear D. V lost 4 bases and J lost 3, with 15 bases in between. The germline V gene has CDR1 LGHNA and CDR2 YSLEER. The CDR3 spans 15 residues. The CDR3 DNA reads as TGCGCCAGCAGCCCCCTCTGGGCTGGGGACACTGAAGCTTTCTTT. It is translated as CASSPLWAGDTEAFF.

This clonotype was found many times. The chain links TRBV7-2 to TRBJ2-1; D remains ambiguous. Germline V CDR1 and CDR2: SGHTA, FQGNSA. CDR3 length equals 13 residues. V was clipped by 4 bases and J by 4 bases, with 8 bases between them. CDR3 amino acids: CASSSKPYNEQFF. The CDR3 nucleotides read TGTGCCAGCAGCTCTAAACCTTACAATGAGCAGTTCTTC. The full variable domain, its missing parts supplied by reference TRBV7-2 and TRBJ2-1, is GAGVSQSPSNKVTEKGKDVELRCDPISGHTALYWYRQSLGQGLEFLIYFQGNSAPDKSGLPSDRFSAERTGGSVSTLTIQRTQQEDSAVYLCASSSKPYNEQFFGPGTRLTVL.

CDR3 nucleotides: TGTGCCAGCAGCCCACCCGGGACAGGGTTTCTGAAGCAGCAGTACTTC. This codes for CASSPPGTGFLKQQYF. The V and J genes are TRBV5-5 and TRBJ2-7, with 9 positions matching TRBD1. The germline V gene encodes CDR1 SGHKS and CDR2 YYEKEE (reference sequence). CDR3 length: 16 residues. J lost 8 bases, V lost 4 bases, and 16 bases had no gene match.